What follows describes a single TCR beta chain. This entry is derived from a study of blood T cell repertoires in COVID-19. Study as a whole: The cDNA or gDNA used as material had been derived from T cells, B-cell-depleted T cells, or PBMCs.

Produced via immunoSEQ multiplex PCR; TCRdb's table is partial and in-frame only. This sample has some 93,000 clones, with approximately 80% found just once. The receptor comes from a man between 65 and 79 years old with acute or convalescent COVID-19. The sample taken for sequencing was peripheral blood.

Here the CDR3 reads CASSPPTGKAYEQYF. For the CDR3, the DNA is TGTGCCAGCAGCCCCCCGACAGGGAAGGCCTACGAGCAGTACTTC. The genes are TRBV7-3 and TRBJ2-7, with TRBD1 matching over 7 bases. With 5 bases clipped from V and 2 bases from J, the junction kept 9 bases outside the gene matches. Germline CDR1 is SGHTA and CDR2 is FQGTGA. The CDR3 contains 15 residues.